This T cell receptor (beta chain) is from a study of T cell responses to AZD1222 COVID-19 vaccine. Study-wide results and caveats: The study sampled repertoires only after the peak T cell response.

The CDR3 covers 13 residues. Trimming took off 4 bases at V and 6 bases at J, with 13 bases between the two ends. The germline V gene has CDR1 SGHTA and CDR2 FQGNSA. Profiling relied on immunoSEQ multiplex PCR, and the TCRdb table lists in-frame clones only, not all of them. The table includes about 110,000 clones, roughly four fifths detected once. A word on this clone: The antigen is undetermined.

This sequence originates from an adult in good health. The chain has TRBV7-2 and TRBJ2-7; the D gene is possibly TRBD1 (6 bases). Here the sequenced sample was peripheral blood, taken on day 0 of AZD1222 vaccination. CDR3 residues: CASSSSTGFEQYF. The CDR3 coding sequence is TGTGCCAGCAGCTCGTCGACAGGTTTCGAGCAGTACTTC. Combining the CDR3 with reference TRBV7-2 and TRBJ2-7 gives the whole variable domain GAGVSQSPSNKVTEKGKDVELRCDPISGHTALYWYRQSLGQGLEFLIYFQGNSAPDKSGLPSDRFSAERTGGSVSTLTIQRTQQEDSAVYLCASSSSTGFEQYFGPGTRLTVT.